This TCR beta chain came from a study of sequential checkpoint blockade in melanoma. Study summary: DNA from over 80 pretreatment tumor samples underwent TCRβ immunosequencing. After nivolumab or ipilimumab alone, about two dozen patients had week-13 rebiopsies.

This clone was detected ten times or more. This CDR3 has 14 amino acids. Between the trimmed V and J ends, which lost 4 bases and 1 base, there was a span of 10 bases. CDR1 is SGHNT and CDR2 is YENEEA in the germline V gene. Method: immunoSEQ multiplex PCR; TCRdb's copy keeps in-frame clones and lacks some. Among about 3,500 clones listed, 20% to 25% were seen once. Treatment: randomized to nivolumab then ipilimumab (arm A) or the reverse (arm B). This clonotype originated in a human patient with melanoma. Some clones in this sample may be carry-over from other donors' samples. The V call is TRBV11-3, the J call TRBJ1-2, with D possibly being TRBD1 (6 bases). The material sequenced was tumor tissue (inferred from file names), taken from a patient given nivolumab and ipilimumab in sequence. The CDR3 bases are TGTGCCAGCAGCTCCCGGGACATTAACTATGGCTACACCTTC. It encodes CASSSRDINYGYTF.